This T cell receptor (beta chain) was captured by sequencing in a study of response to subunit inactivated influenza vaccine. The CDR3 is 13 residues long. V was pared by 6 bases and J by 0 bases, with 8 bases between. The germline V gene encodes CDR1 SGHAT and CDR2 FQNNGV. This clonotype was detected many times. Its antigen is unknown. TCRdb reprocessed the RT-PCR reads with MiXCR, giving one entry per CDR3 protein. This table holds under 550,000 distinct CDR3 sequences, 7.5% to 8.5% found once. General study findings and limits: After each seasonal influenza vaccination, few new T cells are recruited, the authors suggested.

The clonotype was recovered from a man aged 50 to 75 who received an inactivated influenza vaccine. The chain is built from TRBV11-2 and TRBJ1-1, with TRBD1 as a possible D gene (6 bases). Sequenced material: PBMCs from blood, taken around 25 months after vaccination. CDR3 nucleotide sequence: TGTGCCAGCAGACGACAGGTGAACACTGAAGCTTTCTTT. Its translation: CASRRQVNTEAFF.